This TCR beta chain came from a study of T cell responses to AZD1222 COVID-19 vaccine. V shed 0 bases and J 8 bases; nucleotides not matched to a gene: 5. This CDR3 is 14 amino acids long. CDR1 is SGHTA, CDR2 FQGNSA, per germline. Of note for this clone: Its antigen is not known.

Regarding the study as a whole: Spike-specific TCR repertoires showed rising breadth and depth after two AZD1222 doses. Spike-spanning, vaccine-associated CD4 TCRs were dominant at 160-218 and 743-854.

Clones were sequenced by immunoSEQ multiplex PCR, and TCRdb holds only the in-frame ones, with some missing. Here the sample spans approximately 190,000 clones, roughly 93% being singletons. The rearrangement uses TRBV7-2 and TRBJ1-2; 8 bases fit TRBD1. The TCR was taken from an adult in good health. The sequencing used peripheral blood, collected on day 0 of AZD1222 vaccination. The CDR3 protein is CASSLATGGGGYTF. In DNA, the CDR3 is TGTGCCAGCAGCTTAGCCACAGGGGGGGGCGGCTACACCTTC.